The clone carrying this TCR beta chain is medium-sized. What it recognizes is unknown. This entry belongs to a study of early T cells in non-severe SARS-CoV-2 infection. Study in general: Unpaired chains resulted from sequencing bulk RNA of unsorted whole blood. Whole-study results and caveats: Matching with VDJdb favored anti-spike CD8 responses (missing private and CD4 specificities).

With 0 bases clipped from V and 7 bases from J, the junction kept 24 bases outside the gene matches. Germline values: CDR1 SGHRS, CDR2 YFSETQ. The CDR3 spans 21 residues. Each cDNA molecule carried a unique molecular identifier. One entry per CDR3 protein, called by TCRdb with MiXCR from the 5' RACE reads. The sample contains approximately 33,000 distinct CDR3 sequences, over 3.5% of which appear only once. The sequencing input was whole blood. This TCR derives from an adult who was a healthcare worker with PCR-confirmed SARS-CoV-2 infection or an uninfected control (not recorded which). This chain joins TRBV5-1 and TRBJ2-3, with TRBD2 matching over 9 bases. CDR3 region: CASSLAPPSGTGNTPQNTQYF. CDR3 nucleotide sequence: TGCGCCAGCAGCTTGGCCCCTCCTAGCGGGACTGGTAATACCCCCCAAAATACGCAGTATTTT.